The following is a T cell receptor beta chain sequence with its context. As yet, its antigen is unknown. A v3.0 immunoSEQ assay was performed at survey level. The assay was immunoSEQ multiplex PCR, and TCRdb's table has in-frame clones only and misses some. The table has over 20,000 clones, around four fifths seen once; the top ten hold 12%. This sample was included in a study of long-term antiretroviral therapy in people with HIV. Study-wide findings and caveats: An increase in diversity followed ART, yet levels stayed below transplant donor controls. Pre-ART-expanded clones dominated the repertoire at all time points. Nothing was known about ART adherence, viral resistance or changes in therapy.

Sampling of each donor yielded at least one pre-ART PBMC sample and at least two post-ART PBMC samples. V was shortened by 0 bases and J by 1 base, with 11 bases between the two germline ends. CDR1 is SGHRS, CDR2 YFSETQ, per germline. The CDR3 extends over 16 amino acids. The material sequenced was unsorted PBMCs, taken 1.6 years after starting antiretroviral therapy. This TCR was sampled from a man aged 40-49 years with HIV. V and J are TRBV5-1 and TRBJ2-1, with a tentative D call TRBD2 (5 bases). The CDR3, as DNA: TGCGCCAGCAGCTTGGCCGGGATCCGATCCTACAATGAGCAGTTCTTC. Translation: CASSLAGIRSYNEQFF.